This TCR beta chain was identified in a study of kidney transplant recipient with SARS-CoV-2 infection. TCRdb re-called the reads with MiXCR, one entry per CDR3 protein. The sample shows about 240,000 distinct CDR3 sequences, more than 25% of them seen only once. Regarding this clonotype: A read error may be the cause here, since a much bigger clone is one base away.

The CDR3 totals 13 residues. The germline V gene encodes CDR1 DFQATT and CDR2 SNEGSKA (reference sequence). J gave up 6 bases and V 6 bases, and 10 bases lay outside the gene matches. Sequencing used a blood sample, obtained at baseline and on day 111 from a kidney transplant recipient. This clonotype originated in a male patient aged 30 to 39 who had COVID-19 and was a kidney transplant recipient. Some T cells may be provided by the graft donor. This rearrangement joins TRBV20-1 to TRBJ1-1, with 7 bases lining up with TRBD1. CDR3 sequence reads: CSARRDRGAEAFF. The DNA of the CDR3 is TGCAGTGCCAGACGGGACAGAGGGGCTGAAGCTTTCTTT.